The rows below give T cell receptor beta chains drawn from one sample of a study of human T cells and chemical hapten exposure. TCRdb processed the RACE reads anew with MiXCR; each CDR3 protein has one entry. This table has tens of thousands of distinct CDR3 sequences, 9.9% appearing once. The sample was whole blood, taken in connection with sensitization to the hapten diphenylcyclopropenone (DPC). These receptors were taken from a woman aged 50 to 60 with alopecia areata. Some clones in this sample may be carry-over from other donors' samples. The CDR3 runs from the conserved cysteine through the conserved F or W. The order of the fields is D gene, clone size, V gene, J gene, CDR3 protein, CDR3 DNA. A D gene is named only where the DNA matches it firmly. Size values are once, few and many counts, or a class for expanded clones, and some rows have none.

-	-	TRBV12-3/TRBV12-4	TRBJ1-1	CASAGGQTFF	TGTGCCAGCGCGGGGGGGCAAACTTTCTTT
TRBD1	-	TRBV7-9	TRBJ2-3	CASSRTGGARMITDTQYF	TGTGCCAGCAGTCGGACAGGGGGTGCACGGATGATTACAGATACGCAGTATTTT
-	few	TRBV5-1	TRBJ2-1	CASSLVGRMLEQFF	TGCGCCAGCAGCTTGGTTGGACGTATGCTAGAGCAGTTCTTC
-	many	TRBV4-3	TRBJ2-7	CASSQDFPGTYEQYF	TGCGCCAGCAGCCAAGATTTCCCAGGGACCTACGAGCAGTACTTC
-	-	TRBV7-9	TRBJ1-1	CASSLVVNTEAFF	TGTGCCAGCAGCTTAGTAGTGAACACTGAAGCTTTCTTT
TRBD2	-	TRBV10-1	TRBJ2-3	CASSEEAGGSDTQYF	TGCGCCAGCAGTGAGGAAGCGGGGGGCTCAGATACGCAGTATTTT
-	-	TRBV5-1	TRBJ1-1	CASSLVPGTGGANTEAFF	TGCGCCAGCAGCTTGGTACCCGGGACCGGGGGGGCGAACACTGAAGCTTTCTTT
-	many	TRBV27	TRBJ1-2	CASRSQGQYGYTF	TGTGCCAGCCGCTCACAGGGCCAATATGGCTACACCTTC
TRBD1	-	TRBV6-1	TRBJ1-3	CAGGQGSSGNTIYF	TGTGCCGGAGGACAGGGGAGCTCTGGAAACACCATATATTTT
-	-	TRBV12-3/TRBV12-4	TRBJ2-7	CASRPDNSYEQYF	TGTGCCAGCAGGCCCGATAACTCCTACGAGCAGTACTTC
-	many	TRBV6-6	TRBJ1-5	CASSPARGDQPQHF	TGTGCCAGCAGTCCAGCACGGGGAGATCAGCCCCAGCATTTT
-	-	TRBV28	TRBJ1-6	CASSETKSGPPLHF	TGTGCCAGCTCCGAAACTAAATCCGGTCCACCCCTCCACTTT
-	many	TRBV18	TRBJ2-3	CASSPYNGADTQYF	TGTGCCAGCTCACCATATAATGGCGCAGATACGCAGTATTTT
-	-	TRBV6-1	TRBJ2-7	CASSMNYQNYEQYF	TGTGCCAGCAGTATGAACTACCAGAACTACGAGCAGTACTTC
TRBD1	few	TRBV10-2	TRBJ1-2	CASRPGTGRYGYTF	TGCGCCAGCAGGCCCGGGACAGGTCGATATGGCTACACCTTC
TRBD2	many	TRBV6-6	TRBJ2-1	CASSPSGGASYNEQFF	TGTGCCAGCAGTCCCAGCGGGGGGGCTTCCTACAATGAGCAGTTCTTC